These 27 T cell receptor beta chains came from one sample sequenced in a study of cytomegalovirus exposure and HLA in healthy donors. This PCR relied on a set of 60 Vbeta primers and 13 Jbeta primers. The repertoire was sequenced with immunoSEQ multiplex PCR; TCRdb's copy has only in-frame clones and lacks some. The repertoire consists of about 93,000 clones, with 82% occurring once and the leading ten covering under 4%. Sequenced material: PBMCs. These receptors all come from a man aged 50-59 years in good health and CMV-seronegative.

This CDR3 is CARSSYRGFGYTF. As DNA, the CDR3 is TGTGCCAGAAGCTCATACAGGGGGTTTGGCTACACCTTC. The V call is TRBV5-3, the J call TRBJ1-2; 8 bases line up with TRBD1. TRBV5-3 counts as an open reading frame of uncertain function. This CDR3 comprises 13 residues. J lost 7 bases, V lost 3 bases, and 5 bases had no gene match.

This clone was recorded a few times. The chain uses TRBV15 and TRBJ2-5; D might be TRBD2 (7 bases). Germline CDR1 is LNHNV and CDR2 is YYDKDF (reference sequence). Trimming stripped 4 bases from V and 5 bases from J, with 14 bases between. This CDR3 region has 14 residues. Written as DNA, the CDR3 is TGTGCCACCAGCACAAGGGGGGGAAGTGAGACCCAGTACTTC. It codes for CATSTRGGSETQYF.

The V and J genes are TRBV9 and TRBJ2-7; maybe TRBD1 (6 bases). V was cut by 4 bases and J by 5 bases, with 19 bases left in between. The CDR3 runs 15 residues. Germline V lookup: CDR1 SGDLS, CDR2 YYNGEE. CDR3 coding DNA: TGTGCCAGCAGCCCGCACAGGGTCCCTGCGGACGAGCAGTACTTC. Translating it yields CASSPHRVPADEQYF.

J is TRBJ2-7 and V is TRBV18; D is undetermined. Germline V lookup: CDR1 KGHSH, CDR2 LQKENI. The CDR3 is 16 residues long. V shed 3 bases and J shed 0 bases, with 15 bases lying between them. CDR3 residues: CASSPLSITGSYEQYF. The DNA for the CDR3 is TGTGCCAGCTCACCCTTAAGTATCACGGGCTCCTACGAGCAGTACTTC.

CDR3 region: CASSLSGTSTDTQYF. The DNA for the CDR3 is TGTGCCAGCAGCCTTAGCGGGACCAGCACAGATACGCAGTATTTT. The V and J genes are TRBV11-2 and TRBJ2-3; 8 nucleotides agree with TRBD2. Germline trimming cut 5 bases from V and 0 bases from J; bases unmatched to any gene: 4. In germline, CDR1 is SGHAT, CDR2 FQNNGV. The CDR3 totals 15 residues.

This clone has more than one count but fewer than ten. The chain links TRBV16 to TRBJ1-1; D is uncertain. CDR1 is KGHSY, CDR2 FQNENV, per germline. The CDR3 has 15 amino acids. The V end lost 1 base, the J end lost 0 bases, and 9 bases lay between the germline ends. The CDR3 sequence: CASSQFSFVNTEAFF. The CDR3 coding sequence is TGTGCCAGCAGCCAATTCTCCTTTGTGAACACTGAAGCTTTCTTT.

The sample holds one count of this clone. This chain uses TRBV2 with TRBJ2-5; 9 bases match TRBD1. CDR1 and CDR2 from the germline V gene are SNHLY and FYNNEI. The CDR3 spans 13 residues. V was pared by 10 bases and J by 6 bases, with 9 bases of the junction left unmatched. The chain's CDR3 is CATTSGTGKTQYF. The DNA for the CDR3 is TGTGCCACCACCTCCGGGACAGGGAAGACCCAGTACTTC. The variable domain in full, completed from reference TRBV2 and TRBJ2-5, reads EPEVTQTPSHQVTQMGQEVILRCVPISNHLYFYWYRQILGQKVEFLVSFYNNEISEKSEIFDDQFSVERPDGSNFTLKIRSTKLEDSAMYFCATTSGTGKTQYFGPGTRLLVL.

CDR3 sequence: CASSNYRVTDTQYF. The CDR3 region has the DNA TGTGCCAGCAGCAACTACAGGGTCACAGATACGCAGTATTTT. The chain joins TRBV27 to TRBJ2-3; maybe TRBD1 (6 bases). The CDR3 runs 14 residues. Trimming took off 6 bases at V and 2 bases at J, with 12 bases between the two ends. The germline V gene has CDR1 MNHEY and CDR2 SMNVEV (reference sequence).

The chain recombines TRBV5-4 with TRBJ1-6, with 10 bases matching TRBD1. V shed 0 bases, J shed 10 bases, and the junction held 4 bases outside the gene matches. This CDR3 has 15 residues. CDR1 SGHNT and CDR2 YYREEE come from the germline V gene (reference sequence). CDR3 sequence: CASSLGTGGLSPLHF. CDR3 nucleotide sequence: TGTGCCAGCAGCTTGGGGACAGGGGGTCTCTCACCCCTCCACTTT.

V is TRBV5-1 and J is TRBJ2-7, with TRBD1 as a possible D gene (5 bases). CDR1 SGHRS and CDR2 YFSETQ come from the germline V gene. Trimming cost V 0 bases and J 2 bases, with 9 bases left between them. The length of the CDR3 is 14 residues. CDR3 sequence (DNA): TGCGCCAGCAGCTTGGCTGGACAAACCTACGAGCAGTACTTC. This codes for CASSLAGQTYEQYF.

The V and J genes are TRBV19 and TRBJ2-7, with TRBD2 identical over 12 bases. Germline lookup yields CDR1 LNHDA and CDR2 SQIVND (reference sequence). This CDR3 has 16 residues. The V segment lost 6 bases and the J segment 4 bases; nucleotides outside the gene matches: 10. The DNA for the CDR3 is TGTGCCAGTAGACCGGAGTCGACTAGCGGGAGTTACGAGCAGTACTTC. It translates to CASRPESTSGSYEQYF.

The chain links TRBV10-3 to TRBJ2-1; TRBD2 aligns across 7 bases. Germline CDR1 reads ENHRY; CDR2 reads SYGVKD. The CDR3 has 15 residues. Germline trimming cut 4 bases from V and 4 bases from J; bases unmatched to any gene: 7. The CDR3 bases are TGTGCCATCAGTGTGAGCAGGGAGGGTTACAATGAGCAGTTCTTC. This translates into CAISVSREGYNEQFF.

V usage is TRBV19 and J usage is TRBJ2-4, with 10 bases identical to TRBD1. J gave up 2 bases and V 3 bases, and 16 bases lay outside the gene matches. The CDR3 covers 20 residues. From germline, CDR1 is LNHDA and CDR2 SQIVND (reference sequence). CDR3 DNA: TGTGCCAGTAGTATGCCCCGGGACAGGGGCGCCCGCTACCCCAAAAACATTCAGTACTTC. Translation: CASSMPRDRGARYPKNIQYF.

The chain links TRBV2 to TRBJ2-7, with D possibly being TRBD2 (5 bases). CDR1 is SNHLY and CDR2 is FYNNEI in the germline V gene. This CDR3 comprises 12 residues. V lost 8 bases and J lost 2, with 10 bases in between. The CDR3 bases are TGTGCCAGCCGGGGAGCCCCCTACGAGCAGTACTTC. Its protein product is CASRGAPYEQYF.

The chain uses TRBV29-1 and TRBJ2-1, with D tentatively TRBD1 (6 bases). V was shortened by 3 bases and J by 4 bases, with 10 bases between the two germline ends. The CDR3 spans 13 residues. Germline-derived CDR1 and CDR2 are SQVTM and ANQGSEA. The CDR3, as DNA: TGCAGCGTTGACCCAGGGGAGTACAATGAGCAGTTCTTC. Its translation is CSVDPGEYNEQFF.

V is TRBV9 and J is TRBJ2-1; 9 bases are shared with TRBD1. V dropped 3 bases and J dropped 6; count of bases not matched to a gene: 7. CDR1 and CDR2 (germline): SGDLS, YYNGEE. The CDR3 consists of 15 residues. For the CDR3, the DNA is TGTGCCAGCAGCGGGACAGGGGCTGGCGGCAATGAGCAGTTCTTC. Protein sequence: CASSGTGAGGNEQFF. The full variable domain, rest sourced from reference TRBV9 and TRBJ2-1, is DSGVTQTPKHLITATGQRVTLRCSPRSGDLSVYWYQQSLDQGLQFLIQYYNGEERAKGNILERFSAQQFPDLHSELNLSSLELGDSALYFCASSGTGAGGNEQFFGPGTRLTVL.

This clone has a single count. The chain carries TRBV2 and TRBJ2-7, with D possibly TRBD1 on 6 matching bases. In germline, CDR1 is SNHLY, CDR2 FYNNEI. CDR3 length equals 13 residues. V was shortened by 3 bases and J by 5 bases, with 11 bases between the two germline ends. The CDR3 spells CASSEAPGDEQYF. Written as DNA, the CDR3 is TGTGCCAGCAGTGAGGCCCCAGGGGACGAGCAGTACTTC.

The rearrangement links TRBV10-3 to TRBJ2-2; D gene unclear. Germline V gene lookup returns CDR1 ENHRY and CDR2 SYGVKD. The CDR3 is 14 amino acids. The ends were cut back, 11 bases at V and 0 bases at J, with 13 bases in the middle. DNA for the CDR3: TGTGCCGGCTCGGCGGAGCCGAACACCGGGGAGCTGTTTTTT. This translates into CAGSAEPNTGELFF.

Written as DNA, the CDR3 is TGTGCCAGCAGGAGACAGGGGGCGGGTGAGCAGTTCTTC. Encoded protein: CASRRQGAGEQFF. The chain recombines TRBV13 with TRBJ2-1; the match to TRBD1 covers 10 bases. The CDR3 covers 13 residues. Trimming at V came to 6 bases and at J to 9 bases, leaving 5 bases not matched to a gene. Germline V gene data show CDR1 as PRHDT and CDR2 as FYEKMQ (reference sequence).

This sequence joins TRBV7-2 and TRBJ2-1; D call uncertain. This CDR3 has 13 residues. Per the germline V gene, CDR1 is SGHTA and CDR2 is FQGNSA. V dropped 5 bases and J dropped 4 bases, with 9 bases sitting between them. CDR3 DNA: TGTGCCAGCAGCCCCCAGAATTACAATGAGCAGTTCTTC. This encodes CASSPQNYNEQFF.

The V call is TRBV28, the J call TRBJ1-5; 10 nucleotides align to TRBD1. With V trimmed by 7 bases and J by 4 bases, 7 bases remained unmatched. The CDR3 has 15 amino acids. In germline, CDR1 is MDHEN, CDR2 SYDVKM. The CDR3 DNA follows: TGTGCCAGCAACCCGACAGGGGGCGGTAATCAGCCCCAGCATTTT. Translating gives CASNPTGGGNQPQHF.

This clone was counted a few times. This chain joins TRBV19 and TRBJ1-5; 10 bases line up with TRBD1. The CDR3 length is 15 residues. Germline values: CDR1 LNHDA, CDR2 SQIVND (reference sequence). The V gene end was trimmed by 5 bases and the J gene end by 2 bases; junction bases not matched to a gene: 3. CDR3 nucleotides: TGTGCCAGTAGTGCCGGGACAGGGGGCAATCAGCCCCAGCATTTT. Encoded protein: CASSAGTGGNQPQHF.

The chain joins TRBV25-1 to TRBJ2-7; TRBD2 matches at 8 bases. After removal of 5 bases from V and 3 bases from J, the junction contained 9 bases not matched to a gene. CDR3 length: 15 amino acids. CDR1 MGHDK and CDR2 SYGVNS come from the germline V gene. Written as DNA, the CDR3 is TGTGCCAGCAGTTCGAGTAGCGGGATCAACTACGAGCAGTACTTC. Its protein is CASSSSSGINYEQYF.

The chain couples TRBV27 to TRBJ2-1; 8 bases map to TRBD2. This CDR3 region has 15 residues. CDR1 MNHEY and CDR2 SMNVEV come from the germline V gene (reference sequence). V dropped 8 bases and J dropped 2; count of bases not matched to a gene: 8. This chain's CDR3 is CASATLAEAYNEQFF. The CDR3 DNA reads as TGTGCCAGCGCGACACTAGCGGAGGCCTACAATGAGCAGTTCTTC.

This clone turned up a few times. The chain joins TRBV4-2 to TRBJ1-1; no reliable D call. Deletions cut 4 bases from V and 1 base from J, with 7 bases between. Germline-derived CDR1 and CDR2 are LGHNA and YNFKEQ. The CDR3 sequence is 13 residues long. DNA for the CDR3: TGTGCCAGCAGCCCGCGACAGAACACTGAAGCTTTCTTT. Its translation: CASSPRQNTEAFF.

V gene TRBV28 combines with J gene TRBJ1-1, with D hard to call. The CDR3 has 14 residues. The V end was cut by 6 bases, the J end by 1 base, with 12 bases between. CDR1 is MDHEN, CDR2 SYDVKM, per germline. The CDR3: CASRTRTENTEAFF. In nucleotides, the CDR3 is TGTGCCAGCAGGACCAGGACTGAGAACACTGAAGCTTTCTTT.

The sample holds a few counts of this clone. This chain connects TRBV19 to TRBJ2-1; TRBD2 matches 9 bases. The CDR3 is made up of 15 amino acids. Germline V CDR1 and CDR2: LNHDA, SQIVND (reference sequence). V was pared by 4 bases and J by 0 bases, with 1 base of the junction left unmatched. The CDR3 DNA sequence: TGTGCCAGTAGTAAGACTAGCGGCTCCTACAATGAGCAGTTCTTC. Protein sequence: CASSKTSGSYNEQFF.